This T cell receptor (beta chain) was identified during a study of monozygotic twins with inflammatory bowel disease. Whole-study results and caveats: It was in IBD patients that TCRbeta diversity (inverse Simpson) was lower than in healthy co-twins. The data offered no way to tell different T cell subtypes apart. Reduced clonotype sharing with other individuals was observed in IBD patients relative to healthy twins, especially with disease activity.

The CDR3 runs 14 residues. CDR1 ENHRY and CDR2 SYGVKD come from the germline V gene. Molecular identifiers with 6-nucleotide sample barcodes were added during cDNA synthesis via template switching. TCRdb re-called the 5' RACE reads; one entry per CDR3 protein, DNA not given. The table for this sample gives 150,000 to 200,000 distinct CDR3 sequences. About this clonotype: The antigen remains undetermined.

The receptor was isolated from a human donor with ulcerative colitis or Crohn's disease, or a healthy co-twin of an affected twin (not recorded which). The rearrangement links TRBV10-3 to TRBJ2-1; TCRdb proposes TRBD1, but this gene call is untestable without DNA. Sequenced: blood. CDR3: CAISESRGYNEQFF.